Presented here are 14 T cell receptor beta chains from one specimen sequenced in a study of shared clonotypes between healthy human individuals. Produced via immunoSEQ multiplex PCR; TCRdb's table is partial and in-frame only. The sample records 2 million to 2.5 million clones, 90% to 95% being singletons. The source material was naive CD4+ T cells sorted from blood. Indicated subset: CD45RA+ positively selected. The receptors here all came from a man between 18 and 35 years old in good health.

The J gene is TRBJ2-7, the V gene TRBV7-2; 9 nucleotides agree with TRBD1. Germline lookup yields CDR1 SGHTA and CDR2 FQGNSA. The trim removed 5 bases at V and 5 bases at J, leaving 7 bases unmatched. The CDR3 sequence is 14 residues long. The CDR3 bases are TGTGCCAGCAGCCAGTTTGGACAGGGGAACGAGCAGTACTTC. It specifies CASSQFGQGNEQYF.

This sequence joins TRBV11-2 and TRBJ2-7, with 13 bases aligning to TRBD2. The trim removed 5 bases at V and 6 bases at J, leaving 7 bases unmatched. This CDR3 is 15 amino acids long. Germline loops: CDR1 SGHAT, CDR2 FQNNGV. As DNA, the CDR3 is TGTGCCAGCAGCCCGGGGACTAGCGGGGCTACCGAGCAGTACTTC. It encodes CASSPGTSGATEQYF.

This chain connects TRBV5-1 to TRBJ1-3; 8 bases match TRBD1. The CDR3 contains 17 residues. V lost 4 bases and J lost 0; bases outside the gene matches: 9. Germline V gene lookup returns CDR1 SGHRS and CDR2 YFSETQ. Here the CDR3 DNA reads TGCGCCAGCAGCGGCGGGACAGGCCTACTCTCTGGAAACACCATATATTTT. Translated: CASSGGTGLLSGNTIYF.

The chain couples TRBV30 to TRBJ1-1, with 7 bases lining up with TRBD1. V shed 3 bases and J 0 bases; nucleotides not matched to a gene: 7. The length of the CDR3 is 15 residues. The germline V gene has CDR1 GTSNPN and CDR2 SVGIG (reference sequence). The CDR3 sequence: CAWSAPDRVNTEAFF. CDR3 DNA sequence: TGTGCCTGGAGCGCCCCCGACAGGGTGAACACTGAAGCTTTCTTT.

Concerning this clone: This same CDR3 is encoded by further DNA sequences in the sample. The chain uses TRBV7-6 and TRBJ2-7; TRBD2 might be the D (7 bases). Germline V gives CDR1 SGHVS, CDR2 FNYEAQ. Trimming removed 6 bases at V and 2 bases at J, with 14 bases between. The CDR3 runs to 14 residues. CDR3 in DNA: TGTGCCAGCAGTCTAGGGGGGGGCCCCTACGAGCAGTACTTC. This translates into CASSLGGGPYEQYF.

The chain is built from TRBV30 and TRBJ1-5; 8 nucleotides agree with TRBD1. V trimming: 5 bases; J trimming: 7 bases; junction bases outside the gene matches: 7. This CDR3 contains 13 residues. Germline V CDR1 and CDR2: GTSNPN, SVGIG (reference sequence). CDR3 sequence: CAWAGGAGQPQHF. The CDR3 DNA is TGTGCCTGGGCAGGGGGCGCGGGGCAGCCCCAGCATTTT.

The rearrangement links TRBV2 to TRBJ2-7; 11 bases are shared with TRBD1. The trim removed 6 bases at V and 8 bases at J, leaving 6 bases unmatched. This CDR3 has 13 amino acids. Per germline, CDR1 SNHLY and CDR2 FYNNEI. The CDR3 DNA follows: TGTGCCAGCAGCTCCGGACAGGGGGCACAGCAGTACTTC. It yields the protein CASSSGQGAQQYF.

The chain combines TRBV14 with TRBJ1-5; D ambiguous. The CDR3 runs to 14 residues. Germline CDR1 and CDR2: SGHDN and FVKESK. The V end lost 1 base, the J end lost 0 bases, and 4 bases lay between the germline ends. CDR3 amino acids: CASSQGFSNQPQHF. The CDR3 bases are TGTGCCAGCAGCCAAGGGTTTAGCAATCAGCCCCAGCATTTT.

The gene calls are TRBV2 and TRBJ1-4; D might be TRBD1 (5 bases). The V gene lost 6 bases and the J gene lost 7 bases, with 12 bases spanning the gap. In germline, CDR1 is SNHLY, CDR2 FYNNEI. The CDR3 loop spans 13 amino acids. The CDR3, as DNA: TGTGCCAGCAGGCGGCGGGACTTTGAAAAACTGTTTTTT. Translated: CASRRRDFEKLFF.

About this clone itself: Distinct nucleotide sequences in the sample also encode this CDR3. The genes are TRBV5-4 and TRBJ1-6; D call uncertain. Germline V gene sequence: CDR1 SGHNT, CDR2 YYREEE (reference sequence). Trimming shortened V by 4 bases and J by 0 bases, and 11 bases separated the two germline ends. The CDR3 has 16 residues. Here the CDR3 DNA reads TGTGCCAGCAGCCTCGACGGGAGCTCCTATAATTCACCCCTCCACTTT. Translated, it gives CASSLDGSSYNSPLHF.

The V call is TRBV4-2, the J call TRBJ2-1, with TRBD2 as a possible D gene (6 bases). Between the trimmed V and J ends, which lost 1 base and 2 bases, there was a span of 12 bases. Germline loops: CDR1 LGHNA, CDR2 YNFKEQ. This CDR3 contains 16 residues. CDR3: CASSQVGLATYNEQFF. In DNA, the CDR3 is TGTGCCAGCAGCCAAGTGGGCCTAGCGACCTACAATGAGCAGTTCTTC.

This CDR3 reads CASSLSLAGTGELFF. The CDR3 coding sequence is TGTGCCAGCAGCTTAAGCCTAGCAGGGACCGGGGAGCTGTTTTTT. The chain combines TRBV7-3 with TRBJ2-2; the D call may be TRBD1 or TRBD2 (5 bases each). Trimming cost V 1 base and J 5 bases, with 11 bases left between them. The CDR3 extends over 15 amino acids. The germline CDR1 and CDR2 sequences are SGHTA and FQGTGA.

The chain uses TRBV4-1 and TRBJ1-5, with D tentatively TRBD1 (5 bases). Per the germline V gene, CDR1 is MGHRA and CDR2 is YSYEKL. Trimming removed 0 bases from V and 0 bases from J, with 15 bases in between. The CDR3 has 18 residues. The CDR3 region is CASSQDMWGGDSNQPQHF. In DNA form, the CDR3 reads TGCGCCAGCAGCCAAGATATGTGGGGGGGAGATAGCAATCAGCCCCAGCATTTT.

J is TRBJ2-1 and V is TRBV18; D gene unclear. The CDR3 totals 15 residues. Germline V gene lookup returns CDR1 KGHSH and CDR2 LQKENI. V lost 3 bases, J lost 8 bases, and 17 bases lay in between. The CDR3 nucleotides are TGTGCCAGCTCACCTCTGGGCCTCCTGTCGGATGAGCAGTTCTTC. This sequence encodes CASSPLGLLSDEQFF.